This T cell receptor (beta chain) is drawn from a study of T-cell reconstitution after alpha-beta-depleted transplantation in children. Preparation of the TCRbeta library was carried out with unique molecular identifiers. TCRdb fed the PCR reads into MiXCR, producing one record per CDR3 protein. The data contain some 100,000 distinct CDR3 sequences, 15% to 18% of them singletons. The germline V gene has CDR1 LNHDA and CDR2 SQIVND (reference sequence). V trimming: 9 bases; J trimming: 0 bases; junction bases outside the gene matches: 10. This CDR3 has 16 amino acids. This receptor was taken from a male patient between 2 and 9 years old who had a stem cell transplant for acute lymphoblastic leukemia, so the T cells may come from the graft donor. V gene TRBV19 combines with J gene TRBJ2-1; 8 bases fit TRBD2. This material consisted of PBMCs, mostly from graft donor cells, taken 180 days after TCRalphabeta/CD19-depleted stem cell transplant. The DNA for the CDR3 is TGTGCCAGCAGCCTTACGGCGGGGGGCTCCTACAATGAGCAGTTCTTC. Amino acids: CASSLTAGGSYNEQFF.